These T cell receptor beta chains were read from a single sample in a study of response to subunit inactivated influenza vaccine. TCRdb independently ran MiXCR on the RT-PCR reads; one entry per CDR3 protein. This sample has around 580,000 distinct CDR3 sequences, with approximately 12% found just once. Sequenced material: PBMCs from blood, taken on the day of vaccination. All receptors come from a man between 50 and 59 years old who received an inactivated influenza vaccine. Both conserved end residues are part of each CDR3. D genes are given only for firm matches. Not all rows give a size; the values are once, few, many and, for expanded clones, a class.

TGTGCCAGCAGCGGCCGGGATACGAATCACAATGAGCAGTTCTTC CASSGRDTNHNEQFF few - TRBJ2-1 TRBV9
TGCGCCCCCCGCCCAGGGGGAGCCTTATACGAGCAGTACTTC CAPRPGGALYEQYF few TRBD1 TRBJ2-7 TRBV23-1
TGTGCCAGCAGCTTACGGGGGCCGCATTCCTCTGGGGCCAACGTCCTGACTTTC CASSLRGPHSSGANVLTF - - TRBJ2-6 TRBV3-1
TGTGCCTCCCGACCCGAACTAGCGGGGGGGCACCAAGAGACCCAGTACTTC CASRPELAGGHQETQYF many TRBD2 TRBJ2-5 TRBV10-3
TGTGCCAGCCGTACTGGATCCGGCGAGCAGTACTTC CASRTGSGEQYF - - TRBJ2-7 TRBV6-5
TGCAGTGCAGCCGGGATTCGGGAGGGAGAGACCCAGTACTTC CSAAGIREGETQYF few TRBD2 TRBJ2-5 TRBV20-1
TGTGCCTGGGGAGCGCCGTCGGGACATATGAACACTGAAGCTTTCTTT CAWGAPSGHMNTEAFF once - TRBJ1-1 TRBV30
TGTGCCAGCACCCTAGGACCCCAGACAGGGGATCGGGGCTACACCTTC CASTLGPQTGDRGYTF few TRBD1 TRBJ1-2 TRBV4-2
TGTGCCATCAGCGTCGGACTAGCGGGAGACCGCTCCTACAATGAGCAGTTCTTC CAISVGLAGDRSYNEQFF - TRBD2 TRBJ2-1 TRBV10-3
TGCAGTGCTAGAGAAGGCAGTTCGAACACTGAAGCTTTCTTT CSAREGSSNTEAFF - - TRBJ1-1 TRBV20-1
TGTGCCAGCAGCCAATATCGGGACAGGGGGAATGAGCAGTTCTTC CASSQYRDRGNEQFF - TRBD1 TRBJ2-1 TRBV3-1
TGTGCCAGCATTTCGGGACAGGGCGTAGATACGCAGTATTTT CASISGQGVDTQYF - TRBD1 TRBJ2-3 TRBV7-2
TGTGCCAGCAGCTTAGCGTGGGGGAAGAGCTCCTACGAGCAGTACTTC CASSLAWGKSSYEQYF - - TRBJ2-7 TRBV7-9
TGTGCCAGCAGCTTAATTGGAGCGGGGACAGATACGCAGTATTTT CASSLIGAGTDTQYF many TRBD2 TRBJ2-3 TRBV7-9
TGCGCCAGCAGCCGTTCCCTTTTCAGCCGCGGGGGCACAGATACGCAGTATTTT CASSRSLFSRGGTDTQYF - - TRBJ2-3 TRBV4-3
TGCAGTGCTCACGACCCCTTGGAGGGGCTAAATGAGCAGTTCTTC CSAHDPLEGLNEQFF - - TRBJ2-1 TRBV20-1
TGTGCCAGCAGTGAAGCGAGCCCGTGGGAGCAGTACTTC CASSEASPWEQYF many - TRBJ2-7 TRBV2
TGTGCCAGCAGCGCAGGACTAGGGCTGGATACGCAGTATTTT CASSAGLGLDTQYF - TRBD2 TRBJ2-3 TRBV11-2